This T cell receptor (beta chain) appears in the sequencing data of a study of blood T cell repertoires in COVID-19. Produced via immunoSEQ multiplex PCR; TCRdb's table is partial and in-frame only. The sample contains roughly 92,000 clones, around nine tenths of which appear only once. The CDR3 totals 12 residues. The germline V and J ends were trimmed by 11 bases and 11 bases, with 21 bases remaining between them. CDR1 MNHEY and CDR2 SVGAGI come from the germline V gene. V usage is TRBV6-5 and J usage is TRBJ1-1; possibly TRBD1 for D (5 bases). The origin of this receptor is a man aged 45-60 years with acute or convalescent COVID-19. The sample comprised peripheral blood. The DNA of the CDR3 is TGTGCCCGCCGACCAGGAGGGGTAGAGGCTTTCTTT. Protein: CARRPGGVEAFF.